A single sample is the source of the 14 T cell receptor beta chains below, sequenced in a study of T cell changes during pregnancy in multiple sclerosis. Sequencing used immunoSEQ multiplex PCR; TCRdb keeps in-frame clones, though not all of them. The data contain 40,000 to 45,000 clones, under 95% of them singletons. Here the sequenced sample was CD4+ T cells from peripheral blood mononuclear cells, taken in the third trimester of pregnancy. The receptor source for this set is a female donor with multiple sclerosis, enrolled in a pregnancy study.

In this sample, this clone turned up once. The chain is built from TRBV2 and TRBJ2-1; 13 nucleotides line up with TRBD2. This CDR3 is built from 15 residues. Germline V CDR1 and CDR2: SNHLY, FYNNEI. The trim removed 6 bases at V and 1 base at J, leaving 0 bases unmatched. The CDR3 region is CASRGLAGSYNEQFF. CDR3 coding DNA: TGTGCCAGCAGGGGACTAGCGGGATCCTACAATGAGCAGTTCTTC.

V and J are TRBV19 and TRBJ2-1, with 14 nucleotides matching TRBD2. V shed 0 bases, J shed 7 bases, and the junction held 11 bases outside the gene matches. Germline V gene lookup returns CDR1 LNHDA and CDR2 SQIVND (reference sequence). The CDR3 sequence is 19 residues long. The CDR3, as DNA: TGTGCCAGTAGTATAGATCTGGGACTAGCGGGAGTTCGACGTAATGAGCAGTTCTTC. Encoded protein: CASSIDLGLAGVRRNEQFF.

This chain uses TRBV7-2 with TRBJ2-7, with 10 bases identical to TRBD1. In germline, CDR1 is SGHTA, CDR2 FQGNSA. This CDR3 has 14 residues. V dropped 5 bases and J dropped 5; count of bases not matched to a gene: 6. CDR3 nucleotide sequence: TGTGCCAGCAGCCGGGACAGGGGTGTTAACGAGCAGTACTTC. It is translated as CASSRDRGVNEQYF. Based on the CDR3 plus reference TRBV7-2 and TRBJ2-7, the full variable domain is GAGVSQSPSNKVTEKGKDVELRCDPISGHTALYWYRQSLGQGLEFLIYFQGNSAPDKSGLPSDRFSAERTGGSVSTLTIQRTQQEDSAVYLCASSRDRGVNEQYFGPGTRLTVT.

This clone was counted between two and nine times. V gene TRBV5-4 combines with J gene TRBJ2-5; no reliable D call. Per germline, CDR1 SGHNT and CDR2 YYREEE (reference sequence). The CDR3 is 12 residues long. V was shortened by 2 bases and J by 3 bases, with 5 bases between the two germline ends. DNA for the CDR3: TGTGCCAGCAGCTTCCCAAAAGAGACCCAGTACTTC. Translation: CASSFPKETQYF.

V and J are TRBV19 and TRBJ2-1; 12 bases fit TRBD2. This CDR3 is 19 amino acids long. Losses at the gene ends were 2 bases for V and 4 bases for J; bases not matched to a gene: 12. The germline V gene encodes CDR1 LNHDA and CDR2 SQIVND (reference sequence). CDR3 residues: CASSIKASGRAVKYNEQFF. CDR3 bases: TGTGCCAGTAGTATAAAGGCTAGCGGGAGGGCCGTGAAATACAATGAGCAGTTCTTC.

This rearrangement joins TRBV6-6 to TRBJ1-5; 7 bases align to TRBD1. With V trimmed by 7 bases and J by 0 bases, 9 bases remained unmatched. The germline V gene has CDR1 MNHNY and CDR2 SVGAGI (reference sequence). The CDR3 runs to 16 residues. DNA for the CDR3: TGTGCCAGCACCGATTCGGGACAGAATAGCAATCAGCCCCAGCATTTT. Translation gives CASTDSGQNSNQPQHF.

V gene TRBV11-3 combines with J gene TRBJ2-7; 7 bases align to TRBD2. CDR1 and CDR2 (germline): SGHNT, YENEEA. The J segment lost 3 bases and the V segment lost 2 bases, leaving 13 bases of the junction unmatched. CDR3 length: 17 residues. The CDR3 protein is CASSLCGRRDYHYEQYF. The CDR3 region has the DNA TGTGCCAGCAGCTTATGTGGACGTAGGGACTACCACTACGAGCAGTACTTC.

The chain couples TRBV5-1 to TRBJ2-3; tentatively, D is TRBD2 (6 bases). The germline V gene has CDR1 SGHRS and CDR2 YFSETQ. Trimming cost V 1 base and J 0 bases, with 12 bases left between them. This CDR3 spans 16 amino acids. The CDR3 sequence is CASSLSVGRSTDTQYF. In nucleotides, the CDR3 is TGCGCCAGCAGCTTGTCGGTCGGGAGAAGCACAGATACGCAGTATTTT.

V usage is TRBV9 and J usage is TRBJ2-3, with 10 bases that match TRBD2. The CDR3 length is 18 residues. The germline V gene has CDR1 SGDLS and CDR2 YYNGEE. The junction had 11 bases not matched to a gene; V was cut back by 0 bases and J by 4 bases. The CDR3, as DNA: TGTGCCAGCAGCGTAGATCTAGCGGGAGCGTTTAAGGCAGATACGCAGTATTTT. It is translated as CASSVDLAGAFKADTQYF.

The V and J genes are TRBV7-3 and TRBJ2-1; D possibly corresponds to TRBD2 (6 bases). V lost 2 bases to trimming and J lost 4 bases, with 15 bases between them. This CDR3 has 16 amino acids. Germline loops: CDR1 SGHTA, CDR2 FQGTGA. In DNA form, the CDR3 reads TGTGCCAGCAGCTTAGTTGGGACCGGGGGATACAATGAGCAGTTCTTC. This codes for CASSLVGTGGYNEQFF.

The chain joins TRBV28 to TRBJ1-5, with 7 bases matching TRBD1. The CDR3 is 15 amino acids. Trimming cost V 3 bases and J 4 bases; bases outside gene matches: 6. From germline, CDR1 is MDHEN and CDR2 SYDVKM. CDR3 sequence: CASSFPTGLNQPQHF. The CDR3 nucleotides read TGTGCCAGCAGTTTTCCGACAGGGCTGAATCAGCCCCAGCATTTT. Full variable domain (remainder filled in from reference TRBV28 and TRBJ1-5): DVKVTQSSRYLVKRTGEKVFLECVQDMDHENMFWYRQDPGLGLRLIYFSYDVKMKEKGDIPEGYSVSREKKERFSLILESASTNQTSMYLCASSFPTGLNQPQHFGDGTRLSIL.

The rearrangement links TRBV13 to TRBJ1-2; 7 bases match TRBD1. The CDR3 loop spans 14 amino acids. Trimming removed 4 bases from V and 5 bases from J; junction bases left unmatched: 7. Germline V gene data show CDR1 as PRHDT and CDR2 as FYEKMQ (reference sequence). The CDR3 sequence is CASSSSSGGYGYTF. DNA of the CDR3: TGTGCCAGCAGCTCATCTTCAGGGGGGTATGGCTACACCTTC.

The V and J genes are TRBV7-9 and TRBJ1-4, with D possibly matching TRBD1 (5 bases). CDR1 and CDR2 from the germline V gene are SEHNR and FQNEAQ (reference sequence). This CDR3 is built from 16 residues. The V end was cut by 0 bases, the J end by 4 bases, with 12 bases between. This CDR3 is CASSLAWGVINEKLFF. CDR3 in DNA: TGTGCCAGCAGCTTAGCGTGGGGGGTGATTAATGAAAAACTGTTTTTT. Combining the CDR3 with reference TRBV7-9 and TRBJ1-4 gives the whole variable domain DTGVSQNPRHKITKRGQNVTFRCDPISEHNRLYWYRQTLGQGPEFLTYFQNEAQLEKSRLLSDRFSAERPKGSFSTLEIQRTEQGDSAMYLCASSLAWGVINEKLFFGSGTQLSVL.

This chain connects TRBV5-4 to TRBJ1-2; possibly TRBD1 for D (5 bases). This CDR3 contains 15 residues. V lost 0 bases to trimming and J lost 6 bases, with 15 bases between them. CDR1 and CDR2 from the germline V gene are SGHNT and YYREEE (reference sequence). As DNA, the CDR3 is TGTGCCAGCAGCTTGGAGTTTAGGGGTAGGCATGGCTACACCTTC. It is translated as CASSLEFRGRHGYTF. Full variable domain (rest looked up from reference TRBV5-4 and TRBJ1-2): ETGVTQSPTHLIKTRGQQVTLRCSSQSGHNTVSWYQQALGQGPQFIFQYYREEENGRGNFPPRFSGLQFPNYSSELNVNALELDDSALYLCASSLEFRGRHGYTFGSGTRLTVV.